These 19 T cell receptor beta chains were all obtained from the same sample, sequenced in a study of shared clonotypes between healthy human individuals. Only in-frame clones appear in the TCRdb table, and some are missing; sequencing was by immunoSEQ multiplex PCR. This repertoire shows approximately 2,000,000 clones, just under 95% found once; its top ten account for more than 0.35%. The sample comprised naive CD4+ T cells from PBMCs. Described subset: CD45RA+ positively selected. Receptor source: a man aged 18 to 29 in good health. Some clones in this sample may be carry-over from other donors' samples.

Note on this clone: One junction end disagrees with the germline gene, perhaps due to a read error. The chain combines TRBV25-1 with TRBJ2-7, with D tentatively TRBD2 (6 bases). The CDR3 totals 12 residues. Germline loops: CDR1 MGHDK, CDR2 SYGVNS. The CDR3 DNA follows: TGTGCCAGCAGGCTGGAGGGCTCTAGGGCAATTTTC. It encodes CASRLEGSRAIF.

The chain has TRBV11-1 and TRBJ2-3; D gene unclear. V lost 1 base and J lost 0, with 14 bases in between. Per the germline V gene, CDR1 is SGHAT and CDR2 is FQDESV (reference sequence). CDR3 size: 17 residues. CDR3 protein: CASSLGLSVRSTDTQYF. The CDR3 DNA follows: TGTGCCAGCAGCTTAGGTTTATCAGTCCGTAGCACAGATACGCAGTATTTT.

The chain recombines TRBV2 with TRBJ1-1; D gene uncertain. Germline CDR1 is SNHLY and CDR2 is FYNNEI. The CDR3 totals 13 residues. V lost 1 base and J lost 11, with 14 bases in between. The CDR3 is CASSEGWVYEAFF. CDR3 coding DNA: TGTGCCAGCAGTGAAGGGTGGGTCTATGAGGCTTTCTTT.

This chain uses TRBV28 with TRBJ2-7; 9 nucleotides line up with TRBD1. The germline V gene has CDR1 MDHEN and CDR2 SYDVKM. V lost 8 bases and J lost 6; bases outside the gene matches: 5. This CDR3 region has 12 residues. Here the CDR3 reads CASAQGAGEQYF. Here the CDR3 DNA reads TGTGCCAGCGCACAGGGGGCGGGCGAGCAGTACTTC. Variable domain in full (rest from reference TRBV28 and TRBJ2-7): DVKVTQSSRYLVKRTGEKVFLECVQDMDHENMFWYRQDPGLGLRLIYFSYDVKMKEKGDIPEGYSVSREKKERFSLILESASTNQTSMYLCASAQGAGEQYFGPGTRLTVT.

The rearrangement uses TRBV9 and TRBJ2-7, with TRBD2 identical over 14 bases. J was trimmed by 3 bases and V by 3 bases; bases with no gene match: 2. Germline CDR1 is SGDLS and CDR2 is YYNGEE. CDR3 size: 15 residues. CDR3: CASSGGLAGVYEQYF. The CDR3 coding sequence is TGTGCCAGCAGCGGGGGACTAGCGGGAGTCTACGAGCAGTACTTC.

V gene TRBV7-8 combines with J gene TRBJ1-3; the match to TRBD1 covers 10 bases. CDR1 and CDR2 from the germline V gene are SGHVS and FQNEAQ. The CDR3 extends over 17 amino acids. With V trimmed by 3 bases and J by 2 bases, 7 bases remained unmatched. The CDR3 DNA reads TGTGCCAGCAGCTTGACGGGACAGGGGTTACCTGGAAACACCATATATTTT. Its translation is CASSLTGQGLPGNTIYF. The full variable domain, in which reference TRBV7-8 and TRBJ1-3 provide the parts outside the CDR3, is GAGVSQSPRYKVAKRGQDVALRCDPISGHVSLFWYQQALGQGPEFLTYFQNEAQLDKSGLPSDRFFAERPEGSVSTLKIQRTQQEDSAVYLCASSLTGQGLPGNTIYFGEGSWLTVV.

The chain couples TRBV9 to TRBJ1-1; D possibly corresponds to TRBD1 (6 bases). The CDR3 is made up of 13 amino acids. The V and J ends lost 4 bases and 10 bases respectively, with 17 bases between them. Germline V gene lookup returns CDR1 SGDLS and CDR2 YYNGEE. CDR3 amino acids: CASSMTTGAVAFF. In DNA, the CDR3 is TGTGCCAGCAGCATGACGACAGGTGCTGTAGCTTTCTTT.

This sequence joins TRBV6-6 and TRBJ2-1; TRBD2 agrees at 10 bases. This CDR3 contains 15 residues. The trim removed 5 bases at V and 7 bases at J, leaving 8 bases unmatched. Germline lookup yields CDR1 MNHNY and CDR2 SVGAGI (reference sequence). The CDR3 spells CASSIPGLAWNEQFF. The CDR3 bases are TGTGCCAGCAGTATCCCGGGACTAGCGTGGAATGAGCAGTTCTTC.

The CDR3 sequence: CASSLRSGNTEAFF. CDR3 in DNA: TGTGCCAGCAGCTTGCGGTCGGGGAACACTGAAGCTTTCTTT. This chain connects TRBV5-5 to TRBJ1-1; D unresolved. Germline CDR1 is SGHKS and CDR2 is YYEKEE (reference sequence). Trimming left V 1 base short and J 1 base short, with 8 bases between. The CDR3 runs to 14 residues.

The gene calls are TRBV5-1 and TRBJ2-2; TRBD1 is a possible D gene (5 bases). V lost 4 bases and J lost 6, with 19 bases in between. The CDR3 contains 16 residues. Germline V gives CDR1 SGHRS, CDR2 YFSETQ. The CDR3 nucleotides are TGCGCCAGCAGCCAAGGGATAACCAGGGCTCCCGGGGAGCTGTTTTTT. It is translated as CASSQGITRAPGELFF.

The rearrangement joins TRBV28 to TRBJ1-2; possible D gene TRBD1, 6 bases. Per the germline V gene, CDR1 is MDHEN and CDR2 is SYDVKM. V shed 8 bases and J shed 4 bases, with 20 bases lying between them. This CDR3 is 15 amino acids long. The CDR3 sequence is CASRQRGAAFYGYTF. The CDR3 DNA is TGTGCCAGCCGCCAACGGGGGGCTGCTTTCTATGGCTACACCTTC.

Note on this clone: The sample contains more than one DNA sequence encoding this CDR3. CDR3 amino acids: CAISPGETQYF. The CDR3 nucleotides are TGTGCCATCAGTCCCGGGGAGACCCAGTACTTC. The chain joins TRBV10-3 to TRBJ2-5; no clear D. Germline loops: CDR1 ENHRY, CDR2 SYGVKD. V lost 5 bases and J 5 bases, leaving 6 bases between the germline ends. CDR3 length equals 11 residues.

As regards this clone: The sample carries other DNA sequences with the same CDR3. The chain employs TRBV29-1 and TRBJ2-2; D is possibly TRBD1 (5 bases). The germline gives CDR1 SQVTM, CDR2 ANQGSEA. V dropped 7 bases and J dropped 2 bases, with 5 bases sitting between them. This CDR3 contains 11 residues. The CDR3 loop is CSGGNTGELFF. The CDR3 nucleotides read TGCAGCGGGGGCAACACCGGGGAGCTGTTTTTT.

The chain is built from TRBV10-3 and TRBJ2-4, with D possibly being TRBD1 or TRBD2 (5 bases each). Germline CDR1 ENHRY, CDR2 SYGVKD. Trimming cost V 2 bases and J 2 bases, with 13 bases left between them. The length of the CDR3 is 16 residues. The CDR3 region has the DNA TGTGCCATCAGTGAGCCCCCAGGGAGAACCAAAAACATTCAGTACTTC. It specifies CAISEPPGRTKNIQYF.

With regard to this clone: In the same sample, other DNA sequences code for this CDR3. V is TRBV7-9 and J is TRBJ1-2, with D possibly TRBD1 on 5 matching bases. Trimming pared 5 bases from V and 1 base from J, leaving 8 bases between. This CDR3 has 13 amino acids. In germline, CDR1 is SEHNR, CDR2 FQNEAQ (reference sequence). CDR3 sequence (DNA): TGTGCCAGCAGCCCAGACAGTAACTATGGCTACACCTTC. This codes for CASSPDSNYGYTF.

The CDR3 here is CASSSEGGPAFTDTQYF. CDR3 DNA sequence: TGCGCCAGCAGCTCCGAGGGAGGGCCAGCTTTCACAGATACGCAGTATTTT. This chain joins TRBV5-1 and TRBJ2-3; 7 bases agree with TRBD2. CDR1 and CDR2 (germline): SGHRS, YFSETQ. V was clipped by 3 bases and J by 2 bases; unmatched bases: 12. This CDR3 spans 17 amino acids.

The J gene is TRBJ1-1, the V gene TRBV30; D gene uncertain. The CDR3 is 14 amino acids. Between the trimmed V and J ends, which lost 3 bases and 1 base, there was a span of 12 bases. Germline V gene data show CDR1 as GTSNPN and CDR2 as SVGIG (reference sequence). CDR3 DNA sequence: TGTGCCTGGAGCGTAGTTGCTTCGAACACTGAAGCTTTCTTT. Translation: CAWSVVASNTEAFF.

The genes are TRBV5-1 and TRBJ2-7; possible D gene TRBD1, 6 bases. CDR3 size: 16 residues. Germline-derived CDR1 and CDR2 are SGHRS and YFSETQ. Between the trimmed V and J ends, which lost 0 bases and 3 bases, there was a span of 16 bases. In nucleotides, the CDR3 is TGCGCCAGCAGCTTGGCCGTGGGACAAAGGGGCTACGAGCAGTACTTC. This encodes CASSLAVGQRGYEQYF.

In this sample, this clone turned up a few times. Different DNA sequences within this sample yield the same CDR3. The chain employs TRBV9 and TRBJ1-2, with D unclear. Trimming pared 4 bases from V and 4 bases from J, leaving 11 bases between. The CDR3 is made up of 13 amino acids. Germline values: CDR1 SGDLS, CDR2 YYNGEE. The CDR3 DNA reads TGTGCCAGCAGCCCTCGGACGGGCTATGGCTACACCTTC. Its protein is CASSPRTGYGYTF.